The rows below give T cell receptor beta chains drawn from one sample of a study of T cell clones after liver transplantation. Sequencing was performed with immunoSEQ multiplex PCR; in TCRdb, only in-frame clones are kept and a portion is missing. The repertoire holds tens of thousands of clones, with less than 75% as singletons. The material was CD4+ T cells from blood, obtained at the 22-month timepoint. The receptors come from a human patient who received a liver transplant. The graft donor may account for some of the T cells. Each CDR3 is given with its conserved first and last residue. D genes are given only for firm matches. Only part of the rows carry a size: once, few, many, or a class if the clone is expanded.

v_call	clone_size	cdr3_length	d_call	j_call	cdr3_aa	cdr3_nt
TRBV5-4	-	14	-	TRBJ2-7	CASSLGGSSYEQYF	TGTGCCAGCAGCTTAGGGGGGAGCTCCTACGAGCAGTACTTC
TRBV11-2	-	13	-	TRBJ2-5	CASSLEGLETQYF	TGTGCCAGCAGCTTAGAAGGGTTGGAGACCCAGTACTTC
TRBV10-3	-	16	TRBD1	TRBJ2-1	CAISESGTGVGNEQFF	TGTGCCATCAGTGAGTCTGGGACAGGGGTTGGTAATGAGCAGTTCTTC
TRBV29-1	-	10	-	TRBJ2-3	CSGSTDTQYF	TGCAGCGGTAGCACAGATACGCAGTATTTT
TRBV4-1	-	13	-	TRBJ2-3	CASSQERRDTQYF	TGCGCCAGCAGCCAAGAGAGAAGAGATACGCAGTATTTT
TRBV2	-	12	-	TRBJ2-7	CASSEVRGEQYF	TGTGCCAGCAGTGAAGTTAGGGGAGAGCAGTACTTC
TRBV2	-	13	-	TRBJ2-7	CASNRDGFYEQYF	TGTGCCAGCAACCGGGACGGTTTCTACGAGCAGTACTTC
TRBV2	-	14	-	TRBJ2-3	CASSDTGLADTQYF	TGTGCCAGCAGTGATACAGGGTTGGCAGATACGCAGTATTTT
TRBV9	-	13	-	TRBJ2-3	CASSVATTDTQYF	TGTGCCAGCAGCGTAGCTACTACAGATACGCAGTATTTT
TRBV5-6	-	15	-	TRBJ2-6	CASSRGGTGANVLTF	TGTGCCAGCAGCCGAGGGGGAACTGGGGCCAACGTCCTGACTTTC
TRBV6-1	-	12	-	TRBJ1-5	CASSARALSSHF	TGTGCCAGCAGTGCCCGGGCCCTCTCATCGCATTTT
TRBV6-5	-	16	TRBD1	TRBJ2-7	CASSYTLTGFTYEQYF	TGTGCCAGCAGTTACACGTTGACAGGGTTTACCTACGAGCAGTACTTC
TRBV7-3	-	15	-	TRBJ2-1	CASSLTWGRDNEQFF	TGTGCCAGCAGCTTAACCTGGGGAAGGGATAATGAGCAGTTCTTC
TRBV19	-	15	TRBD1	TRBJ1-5	CASSPKDRGAQPQHF	TGTGCCAGTAGTCCAAAGGACAGGGGAGCTCAGCCCCAGCATTTT
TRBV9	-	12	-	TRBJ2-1	CASSVDGNEQFF	TGTGCCAGCAGCGTAGACGGGAATGAGCAGTTCTTC
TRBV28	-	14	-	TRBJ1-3	CASSPPGTGNTIYF	TGTGCCAGCAGTCCGCCAGGGACTGGAAACACCATATATTTT
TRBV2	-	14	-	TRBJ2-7	CASRVQLSSYEQYF	TGTGCCAGCAGGGTGCAGTTAAGCTCCTACGAGCAGTACTTC
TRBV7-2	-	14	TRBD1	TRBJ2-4	CASGTGQENDIQYF	TGTGCCAGCGGCACTGGACAGGAAAATGACATTCAGTACTTC
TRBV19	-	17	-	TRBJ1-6	CASSIGVGSAGNSPLHF	TGTGCCAGTAGTATAGGGGTCGGCAGCGCGGGGAATTCACCCCTCCACTTT
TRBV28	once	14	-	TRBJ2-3	CASSLAGDVNTQYF	TGTGCCAGCAGTTTAGCCGGGGACGTAAATACGCAGTATTTT
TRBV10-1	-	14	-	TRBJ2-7	CASSEDAGGNEQYF	TGCGCCAGCAGTGAGGACGCGGGCGGCAACGAGCAGTACTTC
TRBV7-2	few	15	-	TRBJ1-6	CASTLRGQDNSPLHF	TGTGCCAGCACTCTCCGGGGACAAGATAATTCACCCCTCCACTTT
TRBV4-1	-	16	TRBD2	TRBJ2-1	CASSQESSGGYNEQFF	TGCGCCAGCAGCCAAGAATCAAGCGGGGGGTACAATGAGCAGTTCTTC
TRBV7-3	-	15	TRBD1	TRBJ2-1	CASSSGQSSYNEQFF	TGTGCCAGCAGCTCGGGACAGAGCTCCTACAATGAGCAGTTCTTC
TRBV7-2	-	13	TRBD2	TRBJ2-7	CASSLAGSYEQYF	TGTGCCAGCAGCCTAGCGGGTTCCTACGAGCAGTACTTC
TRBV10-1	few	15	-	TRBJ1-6	CASSPSGDNNSPLHF	TGCGCCAGCAGTCCTTCGGGAGATAATAATTCACCCCTCCACTTT
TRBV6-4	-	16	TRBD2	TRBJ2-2	CASSRLAGANTGELFF	TGTGCCAGCAGTCGACTAGCGGGGGCCAACACCGGGGAGCTGTTTTTT
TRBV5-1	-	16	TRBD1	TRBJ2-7	CASSLIPGQETYEQYF	TGCGCCAGCAGCTTGATCCCGGGACAGGAGACCTACGAGCAGTACTTC
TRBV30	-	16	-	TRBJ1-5	CAWSPQGTYGNQPQHF	TGTGCCTGGAGTCCCCAGGGGACCTATGGCAATCAGCCCCAGCATTTT
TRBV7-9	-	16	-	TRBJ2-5	CASSFYPTGRVNFRDF	TGTGCCAGCAGCTTTTACCCCACAGGGAGAGTAAATTTTCGGGACTTC
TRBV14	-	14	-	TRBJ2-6	CASSPYSGANVLTF	TGTGCCAGCAGCCCATACTCTGGGGCCAACGTCCTGACTTTC
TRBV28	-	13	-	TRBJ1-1	CASSLDMNTEAFF	TGTGCCAGCAGTTTAGACATGAACACTGAAGCTTTCTTT
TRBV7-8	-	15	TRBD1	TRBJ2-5	CASSPWTGGIETQYF	TGTGCCAGCAGCCCCTGGACAGGGGGCATAGAGACCCAGTACTTC
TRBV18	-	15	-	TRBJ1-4	CASSPRGAGGEKLFF	TGTGCCAGCTCACCACGGGGGGCCGGAGGAGAAAAACTGTTTTTT
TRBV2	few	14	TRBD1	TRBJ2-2	CASSMDRATGELFF	TGTGCCAGCAGTATGGACAGGGCTACCGGGGAGCTGTTTTTT
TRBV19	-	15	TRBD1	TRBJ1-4	CASSLRTGGNEKLFF	TGTGCCAGTAGTCTCCGGACAGGGGGCAATGAAAAACTGTTTTTT
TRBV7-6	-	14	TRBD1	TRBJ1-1	CASSERSRGTEAFF	TGTGCCAGCAGCGAGAGGAGCAGGGGGACTGAAGCTTTCTTT
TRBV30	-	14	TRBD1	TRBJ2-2	CAWTQGAATGELFF	TGTGCCTGGACGCAGGGGGCAGCCACCGGGGAGCTGTTTTTT
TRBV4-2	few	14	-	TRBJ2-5	CASSQLGPVETQYF	TGTGCCAGCAGCCAATTGGGTCCGGTAGAGACCCAGTACTTC
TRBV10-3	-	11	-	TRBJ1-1	CATGGGTEAFF	TGTGCCACCGGGGGGGGCACTGAAGCTTTCTTT